This T cell receptor beta chain was captured in a study of blood T cells in healthy people across ages. Points on this clonotype: At one boundary the junction diverges from the germline segment, which might be a read error.

A second PCR, run for about 7 to 11 cycles, used a sample-barcoded 5' primer plus a J-beta primer mix. MiXCR, applied by TCRdb to the 5' RACE reads, yields one record per CDR3 protein. The sample includes about 1.5 million distinct CDR3 sequences, about 45% of them seen just once. The source of this sequence is a woman aged 18-29 years in good health. Sample: blood.

CDR3 region: CASSLAIGNPGELFF. The CDR3 DNA reads as TGTGCCAGCAGCTTAGCCATCGGGAACCCCGGGGAGCTGTTTTTT. The chain employs TRBV7-9 and TRBJ2-2; possible D gene TRBD2, 5 bases. CDR1 and CDR2 from the germline V gene are SEHNR and FQNEAQ (reference sequence). The length of the CDR3 is 15 residues.